The table lists the clone carrying this T cell receptor (beta chain) with a few counts. This sample is part of a study of early T cells in non-severe SARS-CoV-2 infection. TCRdb independently ran MiXCR on the 5' RACE reads; one entry per CDR3 protein. The sample includes some 57,000 distinct CDR3 sequences, roughly 12% of them seen just once. The CDR3 consists of 14 residues. Germline-derived CDR1 and CDR2 are MNHEY and SVGEGT. The junction had 9 bases not matched to a gene; V was cut back by 5 bases and J by 5 bases. Sequences were obtained from whole blood. The V and J genes are TRBV6-2 or TRBV6-3 and TRBJ2-7, with TRBD1 identical over 7 bases. The sequence was collected from an adult who was a healthcare worker with PCR-confirmed SARS-CoV-2 infection or an uninfected control (not recorded which). CDR3 sequence (DNA): TGTGCCAGCAGTGTAGGGGACAGATACAACGAGCAGTACTTC. As protein: CASSVGDRYNEQYF.